The source of this TCR beta chain is a study of T cell changes during pregnancy in multiple sclerosis. TCRdb's copy holds only in-frame clones and misses some; the assay was immunoSEQ multiplex PCR. Found here are roughly 110,000 clones, roughly 90% of them singletons; the top ten hold 0.78%. The CDR3 runs to 13 residues. Trimming took off 0 bases at V and 5 bases at J, with 8 bases between the two ends. Per the germline V gene, CDR1 is SGHTA and CDR2 is FQGTGA. The V call is TRBV7-3, the J call TRBJ2-7; D gene uncertain. The TCR originated in a female donor in good health, enrolled as a control in a pregnancy study. The material sequenced was peripheral blood, taken in the third trimester of pregnancy. Written as DNA, the CDR3 is TGTGCCAGCAGCTTAACAGTAGAGCACGAGCAGTACTTC. It encodes CASSLTVEHEQYF.